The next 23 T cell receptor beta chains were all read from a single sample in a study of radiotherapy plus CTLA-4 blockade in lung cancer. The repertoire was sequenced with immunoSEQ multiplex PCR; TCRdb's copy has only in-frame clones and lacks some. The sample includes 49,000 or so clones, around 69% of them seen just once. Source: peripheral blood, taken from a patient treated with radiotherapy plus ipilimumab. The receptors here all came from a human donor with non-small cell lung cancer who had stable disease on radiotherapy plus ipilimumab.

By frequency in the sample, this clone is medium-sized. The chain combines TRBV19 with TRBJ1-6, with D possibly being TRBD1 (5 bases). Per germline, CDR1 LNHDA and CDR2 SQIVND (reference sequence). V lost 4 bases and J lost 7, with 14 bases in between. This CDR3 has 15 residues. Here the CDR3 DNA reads TGTGCCAGTAGTAGGGGGAACAGGATGAATTCACCCCTCCACTTT. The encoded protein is CASSRGNRMNSPLHF.

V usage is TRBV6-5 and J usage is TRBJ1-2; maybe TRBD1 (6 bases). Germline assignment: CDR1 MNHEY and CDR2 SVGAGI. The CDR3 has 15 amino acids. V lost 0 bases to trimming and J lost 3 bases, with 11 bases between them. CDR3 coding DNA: TGTGCCAGCAGTTACTCATACAGGGAAGACTATGGCTACACCTTC. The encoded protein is CASSYSYREDYGYTF.

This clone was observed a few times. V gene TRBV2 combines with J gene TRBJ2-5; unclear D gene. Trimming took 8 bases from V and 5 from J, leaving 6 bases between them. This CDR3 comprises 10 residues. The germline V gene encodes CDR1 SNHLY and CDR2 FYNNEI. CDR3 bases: TGTGCCAGCGGGTGGGAGACCCAGTACTTC. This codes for CASGWETQYF. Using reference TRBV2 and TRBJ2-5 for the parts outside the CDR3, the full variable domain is EPEVTQTPSHQVTQMGQEVILRCVPISNHLYFYWYRQILGQKVEFLVSFYNNEISEKSEIFDDQFSVERPDGSNFTLKIRSTKLEDSAMYFCASGWETQYFGPGTRLLVL.

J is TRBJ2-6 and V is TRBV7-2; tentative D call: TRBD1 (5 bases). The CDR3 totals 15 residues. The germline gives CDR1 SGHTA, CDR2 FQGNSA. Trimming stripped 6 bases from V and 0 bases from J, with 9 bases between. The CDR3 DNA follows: TGTGCCAGCAGTCATGACAGCTCTGGGGCCAACGTCCTGACTTTC. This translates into CASSHDSSGANVLTF.

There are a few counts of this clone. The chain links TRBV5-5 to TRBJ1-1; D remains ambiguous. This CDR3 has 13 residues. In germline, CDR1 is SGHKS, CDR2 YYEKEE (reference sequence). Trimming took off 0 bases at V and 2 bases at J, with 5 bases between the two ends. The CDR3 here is CASSLDPNTEAFF. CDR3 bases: TGTGCCAGCAGCTTGGACCCTAACACTGAAGCTTTCTTT.

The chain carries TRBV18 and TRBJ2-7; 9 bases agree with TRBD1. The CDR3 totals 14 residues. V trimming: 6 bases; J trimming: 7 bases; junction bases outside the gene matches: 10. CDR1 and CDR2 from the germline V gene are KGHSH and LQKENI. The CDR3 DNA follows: TGTGCCAGCTCCCCTGGGACAGGGTCGGGAGAGCAGTACGTC. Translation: CASSPGTGSGEQYV.

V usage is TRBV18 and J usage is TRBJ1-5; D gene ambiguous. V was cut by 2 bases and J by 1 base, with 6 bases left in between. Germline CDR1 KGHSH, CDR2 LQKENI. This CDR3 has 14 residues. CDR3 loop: CASSPGLSNQPQHF. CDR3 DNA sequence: TGTGCCAGCTCACCAGGGCTCAGCAATCAGCCCCAGCATTTT.

The CDR3, as DNA: TGTGCCAGCAGCGTTGGCCAGGGGACGCGTCAGCCCCAGCATTTT. Protein: CASSVGQGTRQPQHF. The chain recombines TRBV9 with TRBJ1-5; D is possibly TRBD1 (6 bases). The V gene's germline CDR1 is SGDLS and CDR2 YYNGEE. There are 15 residues in the CDR3. Deletions cut 2 bases from V and 6 bases from J, with 15 bases between.

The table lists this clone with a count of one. Here the CDR3 DNA reads TGTGCCAGCAGCCTGCAGAATCAAGAGACCCAGTACTTC. Its protein is CASSLQNQETQYF. The chain employs TRBV7-6 and TRBJ2-5, with D uncertain. Trimming pared 5 bases from V and 2 bases from J, leaving 9 bases between. The CDR3 covers 13 residues. CDR1 and CDR2 (germline): SGHVS, FNYEAQ.

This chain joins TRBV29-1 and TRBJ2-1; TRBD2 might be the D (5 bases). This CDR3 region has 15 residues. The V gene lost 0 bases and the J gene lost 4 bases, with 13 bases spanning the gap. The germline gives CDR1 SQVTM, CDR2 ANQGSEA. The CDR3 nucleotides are TGCAGCGTTGAAGATCTCAGCGGACCTTACAATGAGCAGTTCTTC. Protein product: CSVEDLSGPYNEQFF.

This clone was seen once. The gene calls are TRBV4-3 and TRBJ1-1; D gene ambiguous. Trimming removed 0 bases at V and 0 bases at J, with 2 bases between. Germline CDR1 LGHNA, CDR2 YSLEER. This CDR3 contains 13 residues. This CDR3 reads CASSQEVNTEAFF. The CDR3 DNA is TGCGCCAGCAGCCAAGAGGTGAACACTGAAGCTTTCTTT.

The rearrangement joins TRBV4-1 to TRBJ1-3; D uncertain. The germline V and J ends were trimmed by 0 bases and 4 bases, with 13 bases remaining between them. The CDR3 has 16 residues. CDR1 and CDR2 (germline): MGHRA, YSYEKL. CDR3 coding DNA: TGCGCCAGCAGCCAAGATGACTGGGTTAAGGGAAACACCATATATTTT. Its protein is CASSQDDWVKGNTIYF.

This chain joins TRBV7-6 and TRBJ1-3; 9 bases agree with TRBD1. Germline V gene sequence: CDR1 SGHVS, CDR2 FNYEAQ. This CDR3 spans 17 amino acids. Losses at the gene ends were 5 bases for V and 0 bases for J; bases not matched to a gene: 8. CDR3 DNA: TGTGCCAGCAGCAACCGGGACAGGGATTACTCTGGAAACACCATATATTTT. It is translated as CASSNRDRDYSGNTIYF.

For the CDR3, the DNA is TGTGCCAGCAGCTTGACCGGGAGCGGTGAAAAACTGTTTTTT. This translates into CASSLTGSGEKLFF. V is TRBV5-4 and J is TRBJ1-4; D not resolved. In germline, CDR1 is SGHNT, CDR2 YYREEE (reference sequence). The CDR3 totals 14 residues. V was trimmed by 1 base and J by 7 bases, leaving 11 bases between them. Full variable domain (missing parts from reference TRBV5-4 and TRBJ1-4): ETGVTQSPTHLIKTRGQQVTLRCSSQSGHNTVSWYQQALGQGPQFIFQYYREEENGRGNFPPRFSGLQFPNYSSELNVNALELDDSALYLCASSLTGSGEKLFFGSGTQLSVL.

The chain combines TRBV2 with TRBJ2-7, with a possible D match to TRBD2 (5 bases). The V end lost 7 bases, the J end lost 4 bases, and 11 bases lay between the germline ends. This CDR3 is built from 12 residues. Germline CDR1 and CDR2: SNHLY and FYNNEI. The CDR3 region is CASTRVAYEQYF. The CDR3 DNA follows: TGTGCCAGCACGAGGGTGGCGTACGAGCAGTACTTC.

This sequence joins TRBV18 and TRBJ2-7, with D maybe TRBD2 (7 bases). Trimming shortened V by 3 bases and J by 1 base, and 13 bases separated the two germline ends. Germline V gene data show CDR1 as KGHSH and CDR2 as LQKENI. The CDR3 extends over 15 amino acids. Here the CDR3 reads CASSPGGARSYEQYF. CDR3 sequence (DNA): TGTGCCAGCTCACCGGGGGGGGCTCGGTCCTACGAGCAGTACTTC.

The CDR3 region is CASSERETGELFF. CDR3 coding DNA: TGTGCCAGCAGTGAAAGGGAAACCGGGGAGCTGTTTTTT. This chain connects TRBV6-4 to TRBJ2-2; D remains ambiguous. The germline V and J ends were trimmed by 3 bases and 5 bases, with 7 bases remaining between them. The CDR3 loop spans 13 amino acids. Germline CDR1 and CDR2: MRHNA and SNTAGT.

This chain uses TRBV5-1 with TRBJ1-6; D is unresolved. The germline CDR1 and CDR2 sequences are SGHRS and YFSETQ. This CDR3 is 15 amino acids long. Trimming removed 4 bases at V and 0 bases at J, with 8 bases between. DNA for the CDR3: TGCGCCAGCAGCGGGGATATCTCCTATAATTCACCCCTCCACTTT. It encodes CASSGDISYNSPLHF. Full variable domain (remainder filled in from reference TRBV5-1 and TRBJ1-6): KAGVTQTPRYLIKTRGQQVTLSCSPISGHRSVSWYQQTPGQGLQFLFEYFSETQRNKGNFPGRFSGRQFSNSRSEMNVSTLELGDSALYLCASSGDISYNSPLHFGNGTRLTVT.

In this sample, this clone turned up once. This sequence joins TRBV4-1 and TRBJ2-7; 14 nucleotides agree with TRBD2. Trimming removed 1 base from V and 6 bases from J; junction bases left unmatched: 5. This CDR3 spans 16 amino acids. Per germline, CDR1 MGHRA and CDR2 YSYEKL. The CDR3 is CASSQAPGTSGGEQYF. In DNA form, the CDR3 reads TGCGCCAGCAGCCAAGCGCCCGGGACTAGCGGGGGCGAGCAGTACTTC.

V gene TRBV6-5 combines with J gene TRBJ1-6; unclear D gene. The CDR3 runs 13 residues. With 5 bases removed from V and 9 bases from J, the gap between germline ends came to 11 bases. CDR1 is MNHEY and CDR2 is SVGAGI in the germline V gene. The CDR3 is CASSEGLFSPLHF. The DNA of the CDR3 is TGTGCCAGCAGTGAAGGCCTTTTTTCACCCCTCCACTTT.

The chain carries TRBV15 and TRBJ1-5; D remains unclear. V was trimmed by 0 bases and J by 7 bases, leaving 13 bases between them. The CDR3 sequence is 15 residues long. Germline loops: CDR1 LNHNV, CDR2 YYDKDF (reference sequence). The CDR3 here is CATSREAWAEQPQHF. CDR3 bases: TGTGCCACCAGCAGAGAGGCGTGGGCGGAGCAGCCCCAGCATTTT.

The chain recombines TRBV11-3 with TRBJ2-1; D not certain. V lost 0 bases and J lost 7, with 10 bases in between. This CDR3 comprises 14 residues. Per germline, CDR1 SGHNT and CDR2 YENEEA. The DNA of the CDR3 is TGTGCCAGCAGCTTAGATAACAGCCTGAATGAGCAGTTCTTC. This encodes CASSLDNSLNEQFF.

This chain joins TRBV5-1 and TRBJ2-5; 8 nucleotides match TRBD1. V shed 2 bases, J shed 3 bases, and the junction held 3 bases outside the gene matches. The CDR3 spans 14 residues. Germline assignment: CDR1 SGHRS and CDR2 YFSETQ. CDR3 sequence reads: CASSFLDREETQYF. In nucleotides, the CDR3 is TGCGCCAGCAGCTTTCTGGACAGGGAAGAGACCCAGTACTTC.